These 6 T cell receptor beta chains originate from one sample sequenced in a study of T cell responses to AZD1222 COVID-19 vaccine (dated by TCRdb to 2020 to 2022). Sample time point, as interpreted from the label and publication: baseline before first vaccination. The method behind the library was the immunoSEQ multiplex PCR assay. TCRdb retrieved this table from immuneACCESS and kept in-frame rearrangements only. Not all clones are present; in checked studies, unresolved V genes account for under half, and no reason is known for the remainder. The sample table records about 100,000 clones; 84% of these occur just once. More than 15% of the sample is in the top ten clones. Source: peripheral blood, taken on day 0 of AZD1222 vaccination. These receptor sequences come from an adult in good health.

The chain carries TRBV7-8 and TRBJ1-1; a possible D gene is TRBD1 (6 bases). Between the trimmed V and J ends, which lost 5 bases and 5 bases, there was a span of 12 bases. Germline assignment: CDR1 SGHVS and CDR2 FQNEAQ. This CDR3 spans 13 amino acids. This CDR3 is CASSATGRTEAFF. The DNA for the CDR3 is TGTGCCAGCAGCGCTACAGGGAGGACTGAAGCTTTCTTT.

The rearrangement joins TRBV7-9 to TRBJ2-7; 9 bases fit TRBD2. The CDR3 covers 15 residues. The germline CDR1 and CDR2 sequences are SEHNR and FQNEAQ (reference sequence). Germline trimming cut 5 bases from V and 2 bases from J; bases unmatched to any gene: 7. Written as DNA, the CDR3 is TGTGCCAGCAGCCTCGAAGCGGGAGGTCCCTACGAGCAGTACTTC. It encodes CASSLEAGGPYEQYF.

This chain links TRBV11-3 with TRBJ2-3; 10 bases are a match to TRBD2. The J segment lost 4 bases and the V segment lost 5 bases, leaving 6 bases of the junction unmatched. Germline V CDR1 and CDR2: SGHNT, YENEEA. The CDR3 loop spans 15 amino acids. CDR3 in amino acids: CASSRPSGGADTQYF. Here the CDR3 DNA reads TGTGCCAGCAGCAGGCCTAGCGGGGGTGCAGATACGCAGTATTTT.

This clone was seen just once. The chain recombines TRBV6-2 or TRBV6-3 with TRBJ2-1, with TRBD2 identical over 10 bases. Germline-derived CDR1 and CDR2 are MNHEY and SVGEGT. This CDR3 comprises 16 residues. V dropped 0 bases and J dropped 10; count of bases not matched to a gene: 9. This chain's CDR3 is CASSYSLPSGREEQFF. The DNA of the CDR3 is TGTGCCAGCAGTTACTCCCTCCCGAGCGGGAGGGAGGAGCAGTTCTTC.

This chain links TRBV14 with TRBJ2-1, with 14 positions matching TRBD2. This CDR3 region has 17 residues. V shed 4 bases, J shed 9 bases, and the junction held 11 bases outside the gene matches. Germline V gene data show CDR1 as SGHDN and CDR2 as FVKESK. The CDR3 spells CASSLTRGTSGSSEQFF. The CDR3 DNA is TGTGCCAGCAGCCTAACGAGAGGGACTAGCGGGAGCAGTGAGCAGTTCTTC.

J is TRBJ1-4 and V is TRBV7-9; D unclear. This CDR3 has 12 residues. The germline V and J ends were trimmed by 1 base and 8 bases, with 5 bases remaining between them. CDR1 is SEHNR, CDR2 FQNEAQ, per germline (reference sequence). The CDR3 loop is CASSLDAEKLFF. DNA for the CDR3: TGTGCCAGCAGCTTAGACGCCGAAAAACTGTTTTTT.